Following are 15 T cell receptor beta chains from one sample sequenced in a study of a mutant IDH1 vaccine in newly diagnosed glioma. TCRdb's copy holds only in-frame clones and misses some; the assay was immunoSEQ multiplex PCR. The sample holds 20,000 to 25,000 clones; approximately 89% are singletons and the top ten take under 9.5%. Time point: baseline, week 1 (first vaccination visit). As for treatment: pre-vaccination baseline after standard-of-care therapy. The material was PBMCs, obtained from a glioma patient treated with radiotherapy, temozolomide or both. The receptors stem from a man younger than 40 with glioma.

The chain carries TRBV6-1 and TRBJ2-7, with D unclear. The CDR3 length is 16 residues. V gave up 3 bases and J gave up 0 bases, with 15 bases separating them. Germline loops: CDR1 MNHNS, CDR2 SASEGT. DNA for the CDR3: TGTGCCAGCAGTGACCCTTCGCAGCGTTACTCCTACGAGCAGTACTTC. As protein: CASSDPSQRYSYEQYF.

The chain couples TRBV4-1 to TRBJ1-1; TRBD1 matches 7 bases. Germline V gives CDR1 MGHRA, CDR2 YSYEKL. This CDR3 comprises 16 residues. V was clipped by 3 bases and J by 5 bases; unmatched bases: 12. The CDR3 sequence: CASSHDRATLLTEAFF. Here the CDR3 DNA reads TGCGCCAGCAGCCACGACAGGGCGACGCTCTTGACTGAAGCTTTCTTT.

The rearrangement joins TRBV19 to TRBJ2-3; TRBD2 aligns across 11 bases. The CDR3 runs to 17 residues. Germline V CDR1 and CDR2: LNHDA, SQIVND (reference sequence). The J segment lost 0 bases and the V segment lost 0 bases, leaving 2 bases of the junction unmatched. For the CDR3, the DNA is TGTGCCAGTAGTATAGAAACTAGCGGGAGAAGCACAGATACGCAGTATTTT. This encodes CASSIETSGRSTDTQYF.

This rearrangement joins TRBV2 to TRBJ1-2; maybe TRBD1 (5 bases). Germline CDR1 reads SNHLY; CDR2 reads FYNNEI. Trimming shortened V by 6 bases and J by 3 bases, and 17 bases separated the two germline ends. CDR3 length equals 15 residues. The CDR3 DNA reads TGTGCCAGCAGCCCTGAGAGGGGCCTTTACTATGGCTACACCTTC. It encodes CASSPERGLYYGYTF.

This clone was seen a single time. V usage is TRBV7-8 and J usage is TRBJ1-2; 7 bases agree with TRBD1. In germline, CDR1 is SGHVS, CDR2 FQNEAQ. This CDR3 spans 18 amino acids. Trimming at V came to 5 bases and at J to 5 bases, leaving 20 bases not matched to a gene. CDR3 DNA: TGTGCCAGCAGCGCCAAGTTTCGACAGGGTAGTGGGGTATATGGCTACACCTTC. Amino acid sequence: CASSAKFRQGSGVYGYTF.

This chain links TRBV5-4 with TRBJ1-1, with D perhaps TRBD1 (5 bases). Germline CDR1 is SGHNT and CDR2 is YYREEE (reference sequence). The CDR3 sequence is 12 residues long. V lost 7 bases and J lost 3, with 10 bases in between. CDR3 nucleotides: TGTGCCAGCGGATTGGGGGACACTGAAGCTTTCTTT. It translates to CASGLGDTEAFF.

The rearrangement links TRBV29-1 to TRBJ1-1; no clear D. Per the germline V gene, CDR1 is SQVTM and CDR2 is ANQGSEA. The V end was cut by 7 bases, the J end by 3 bases, with 12 bases between. The CDR3 covers 12 residues. The CDR3 nucleotides read TGCAGCGCCCCCTCCCAACACACTGAAGCTTTCTTT. Its protein product is CSAPSQHTEAFF.

As DNA, the CDR3 is TGTGCCAGCAGTCAACTAGCGGGAGGGCCGGGGGAGCAGTTCTTC. It is translated as CASSQLAGGPGEQFF. The chain uses TRBV6-5 and TRBJ2-1; TRBD2 matches 13 bases. Per the germline V gene, CDR1 is MNHEY and CDR2 is SVGAGI. The CDR3 extends over 15 amino acids. V was pared by 5 bases and J by 10 bases, with 8 bases of the junction left unmatched.

This chain links TRBV19 with TRBJ1-1, with a tentative D call TRBD1 (6 bases). V dropped 4 bases and J dropped 5 bases, with 17 bases sitting between them. This CDR3 contains 15 residues. Germline V lookup: CDR1 LNHDA, CDR2 SQIVND (reference sequence). Written as DNA, the CDR3 is TGTGCCAGTAGTAATGACAGGTCCCTCCGAACTGAAGCTTTCTTT. Its protein is CASSNDRSLRTEAFF.

The chain employs TRBV7-9 and TRBJ1-2, with 9 bases aligning to TRBD1. Germline V gives CDR1 SEHNR, CDR2 FQNEAQ (reference sequence). With 3 bases clipped from V and 4 bases from J, the junction kept 6 bases outside the gene matches. The CDR3 is 15 residues long. The CDR3 here is CASSLDGTGIYGYTF. CDR3 in DNA: TGTGCCAGCAGCTTGGACGGGACAGGGATCTATGGCTACACCTTC.

The chain recombines TRBV27 with TRBJ2-1; 7 nucleotides agree with TRBD2. Trimming removed 5 bases from V and 3 bases from J; junction bases left unmatched: 13. CDR3 length: 17 amino acids. Germline CDR1 MNHEY, CDR2 SMNVEV (reference sequence). DNA of the CDR3: TGTGCCAGCAGTCAGCCCGGGGGTAGCGGGTACTACAATGAGCAGTTCTTC. Protein product: CASSQPGGSGYYNEQFF.

The gene calls are TRBV2 and TRBJ2-1; D possibly corresponds to TRBD1 (6 bases). The CDR3 runs 13 residues. The germline V gene encodes CDR1 SNHLY and CDR2 FYNNEI. V was pared by 10 bases and J by 0 bases, with 10 bases between. The CDR3 nucleotides read TGTGCCACCCAGGGGAGCTCCTACAATGAGCAGTTCTTC. Its translation is CATQGSSYNEQFF.

The chain uses TRBV7-8 and TRBJ1-3; D is perhaps TRBD1 (5 bases). The CDR3 is 15 amino acids. Per germline, CDR1 SGHVS and CDR2 FQNEAQ. V was cut by 5 bases and J by 0 bases, with 11 bases left in between. For the CDR3, the DNA is TGTGCCAGCAGCCTCGAGGGGAGCTCTGGAAACACCATATATTTT. As protein: CASSLEGSSGNTIYF.

The J gene is TRBJ1-3, the V gene TRBV27; D not certain. The CDR3 covers 16 residues. V was trimmed by 4 bases and J by 0 bases, leaving 13 bases between them. The germline V gene has CDR1 MNHEY and CDR2 SMNVEV (reference sequence). This chain's CDR3 is CASSSSTFVSGNTIYF. The CDR3 nucleotides read TGTGCCAGCAGTTCCTCGACATTCGTCTCTGGAAACACCATATATTTT.

The chain links TRBV5-6 to TRBJ2-2; D remains ambiguous. Germline V gene data show CDR1 as SGHDT and CDR2 as YYEEEE. Trimming left V 4 bases short and J 3 bases short, with 4 bases between. CDR3 length: 12 amino acids. DNA of the CDR3: TGTGCCAGCAGCCGGGACACCGGGGAGCTGTTTTTT. Translation gives CASSRDTGELFF.